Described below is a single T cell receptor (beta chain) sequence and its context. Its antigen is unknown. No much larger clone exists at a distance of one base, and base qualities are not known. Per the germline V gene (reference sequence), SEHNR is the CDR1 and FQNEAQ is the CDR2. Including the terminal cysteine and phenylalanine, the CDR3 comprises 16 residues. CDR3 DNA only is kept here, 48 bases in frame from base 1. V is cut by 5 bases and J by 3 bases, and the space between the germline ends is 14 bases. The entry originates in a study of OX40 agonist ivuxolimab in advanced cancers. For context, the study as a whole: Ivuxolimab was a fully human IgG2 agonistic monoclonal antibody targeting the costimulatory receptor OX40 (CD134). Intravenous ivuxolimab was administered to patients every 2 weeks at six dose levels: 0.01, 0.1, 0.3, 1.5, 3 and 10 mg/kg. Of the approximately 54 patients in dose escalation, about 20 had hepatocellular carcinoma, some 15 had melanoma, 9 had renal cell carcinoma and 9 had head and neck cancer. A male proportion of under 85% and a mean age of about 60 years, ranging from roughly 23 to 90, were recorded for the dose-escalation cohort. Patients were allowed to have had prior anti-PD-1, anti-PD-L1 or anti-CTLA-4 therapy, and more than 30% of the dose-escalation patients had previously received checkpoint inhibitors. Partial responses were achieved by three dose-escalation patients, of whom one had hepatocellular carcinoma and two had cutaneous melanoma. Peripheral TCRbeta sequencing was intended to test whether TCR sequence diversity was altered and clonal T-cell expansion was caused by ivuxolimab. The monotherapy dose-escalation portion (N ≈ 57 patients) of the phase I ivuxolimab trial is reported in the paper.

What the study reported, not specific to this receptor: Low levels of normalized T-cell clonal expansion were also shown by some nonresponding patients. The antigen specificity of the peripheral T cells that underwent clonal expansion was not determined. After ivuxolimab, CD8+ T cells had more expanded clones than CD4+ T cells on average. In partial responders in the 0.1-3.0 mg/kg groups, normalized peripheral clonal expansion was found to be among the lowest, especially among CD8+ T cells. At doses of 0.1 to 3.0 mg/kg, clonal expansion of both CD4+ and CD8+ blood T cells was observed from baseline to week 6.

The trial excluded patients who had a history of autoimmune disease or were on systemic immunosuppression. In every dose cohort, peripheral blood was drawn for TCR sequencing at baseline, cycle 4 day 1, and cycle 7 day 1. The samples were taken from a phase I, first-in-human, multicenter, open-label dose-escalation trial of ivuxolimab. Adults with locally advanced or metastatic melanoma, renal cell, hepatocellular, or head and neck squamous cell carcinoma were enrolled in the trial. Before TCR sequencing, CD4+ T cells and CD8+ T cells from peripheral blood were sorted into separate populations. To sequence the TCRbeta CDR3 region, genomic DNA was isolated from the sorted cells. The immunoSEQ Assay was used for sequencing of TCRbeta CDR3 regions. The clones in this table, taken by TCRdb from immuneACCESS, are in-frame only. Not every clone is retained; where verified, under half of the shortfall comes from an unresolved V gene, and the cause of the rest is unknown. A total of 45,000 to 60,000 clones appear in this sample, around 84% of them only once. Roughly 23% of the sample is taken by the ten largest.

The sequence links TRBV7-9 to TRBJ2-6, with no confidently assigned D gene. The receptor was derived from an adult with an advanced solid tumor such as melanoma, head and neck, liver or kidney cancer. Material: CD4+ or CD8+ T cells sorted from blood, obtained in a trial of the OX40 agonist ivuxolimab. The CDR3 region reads CASSQVRADGANVLTF. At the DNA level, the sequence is TGTGCCAGCAGCCAAGTAAGGGCAGATGGGGCCAACGTCCTGACTTTC.